This TCR beta chain originates from a study of beta chain features in type 1 diabetes. This clone has just a few counts. Based on CD45RO/CCR7/CD25/CD127/CD95/CD27, CD4+ regulatory, stem cell-like memory, naive and central memory cells were sorted. Sequencing targeted expressed TCRB transcripts, as all isolated RNA had been reverse transcribed. Assay used: immunoSEQ multiplex PCR; TCRdb lists only in-frame clones, some missing. The sample holds around 290,000 clones, approximately 8.1% seen once. The sequence came from a young woman in good health. Specimen: central memory CD4+ T cells from blood.

This chain's CDR3 is CASSLGLDSYNEKLFF. DNA for the CDR3: TGCGCCAGCAGCCTGGGCCTTGACAGCTATAATGAAAAACTGTTTTTT. The chain has TRBV5-1 and TRBJ1-4, with D possibly matching TRBD1 (5 bases). V lost 4 bases to trimming and J lost 4 bases, with 17 bases between them. There are 16 residues in the CDR3. Germline CDR1 SGHRS, CDR2 YFSETQ.